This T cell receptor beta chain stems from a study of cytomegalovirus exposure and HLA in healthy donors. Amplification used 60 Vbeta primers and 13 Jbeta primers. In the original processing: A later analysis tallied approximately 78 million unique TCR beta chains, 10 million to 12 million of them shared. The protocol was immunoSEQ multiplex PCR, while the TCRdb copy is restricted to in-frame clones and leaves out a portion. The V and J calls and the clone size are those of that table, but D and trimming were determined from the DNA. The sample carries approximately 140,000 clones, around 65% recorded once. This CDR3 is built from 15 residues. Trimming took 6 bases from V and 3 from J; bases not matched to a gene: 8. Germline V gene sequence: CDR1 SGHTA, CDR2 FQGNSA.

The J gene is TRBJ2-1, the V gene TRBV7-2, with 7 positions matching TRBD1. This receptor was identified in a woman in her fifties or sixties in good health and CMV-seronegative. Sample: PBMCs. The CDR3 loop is CASRDRGGVYNEQFF. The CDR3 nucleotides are TGTGCCAGCAGGGATAGAGGGGGCGTCTACAATGAGCAGTTCTTC.